This entry features one T cell receptor beta chain sequence. This specimen belongs to a study of blood T cell repertoires in COVID-19. About the research overall: Samples representing acute and convalescent COVID-19 were sourced from the United States, Italy and Spain. The cDNA or gDNA used as material had been derived from T cells, B-cell-depleted T cells, or PBMCs.

The V and J ends lost 5 bases and 9 bases respectively, with 17 bases between them. The CDR3 length is 13 residues. The germline CDR1 and CDR2 sequences are SGHAT and FQNNGV. Original data processing: Estimation of nucleated cell counts relied on the amplification of reference gene primers. Profiling relied on immunoSEQ multiplex PCR, and the TCRdb table lists in-frame clones only, not all of them. Clone size and the V and J calls come from that table; the DNA yielded D and trimming. Of about 84,000 clones listed, 70% to 90% are singletons. Sequencing input: peripheral blood. The TCR was taken from a woman older than 75 with acute or convalescent COVID-19. The V and J genes are TRBV11-2 and TRBJ2-7; D might be TRBD2 (6 bases). The CDR3 sequence: CASSPDYRGGQYF. CDR3 DNA: TGTGCCAGCAGCCCGGACTACCGAGGCGGGCAGTACTTC.